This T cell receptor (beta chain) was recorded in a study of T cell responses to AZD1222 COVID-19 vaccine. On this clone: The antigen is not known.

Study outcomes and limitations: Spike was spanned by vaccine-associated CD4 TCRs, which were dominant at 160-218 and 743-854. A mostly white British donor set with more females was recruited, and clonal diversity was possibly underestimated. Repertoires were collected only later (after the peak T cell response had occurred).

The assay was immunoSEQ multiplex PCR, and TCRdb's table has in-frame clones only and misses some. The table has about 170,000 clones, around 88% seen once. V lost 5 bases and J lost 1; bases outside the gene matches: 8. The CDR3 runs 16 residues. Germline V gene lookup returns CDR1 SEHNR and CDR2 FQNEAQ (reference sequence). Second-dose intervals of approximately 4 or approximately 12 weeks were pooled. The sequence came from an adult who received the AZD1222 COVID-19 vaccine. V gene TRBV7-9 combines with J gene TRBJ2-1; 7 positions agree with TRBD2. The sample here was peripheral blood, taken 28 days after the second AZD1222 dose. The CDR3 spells CASSPSKRGSYNEQFF. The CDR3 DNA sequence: TGTGCCAGCAGCCCCTCTAAGCGGGGTTCCTACAATGAGCAGTTCTTC. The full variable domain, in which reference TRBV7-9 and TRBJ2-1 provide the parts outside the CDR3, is DTGVSQNPRHKITKRGQNVTFRCDPISEHNRLYWYRQTLGQGPEFLTYFQNEAQLEKSRLLSDRFSAERPKGSFSTLEIQRTEQGDSAMYLCASSPSKRGSYNEQFFGPGTRLTVL.